One sample yielded the 4 T cell receptor beta chains listed below, sequenced in a study of identical twins. One entry per CDR3 protein results from TCRdb running MiXCR on the 5' RACE reads. The table lists fewer than 550,000 distinct CDR3 sequences, roughly 15% of them singletons. In addition, the sample was reused for a study of yellow fever vaccine responses in identical twins.

The sample was CD4+ T cells sorted from blood. These receptors were obtained from a woman under 30 in good health.

The J gene is TRBJ2-3, the V gene TRBV27; no clear D gene. V lost 7 bases to trimming and J lost 4 bases, with 15 bases between them. CDR1 is MNHEY, CDR2 SMNVEV, per germline (reference sequence). The CDR3 spans 14 residues. In DNA, the CDR3 is TGTGCCAGCATGTCGCGTGTCTCGCCAGATACGCAGTATTTT. Translating it yields CASMSRVSPDTQYF.

This clonotype appeared a few times. The V call is TRBV20-1, the J call TRBJ2-7; a weak D match, TRBD1 (6 bases). Per the germline V gene, CDR1 is DFQATT and CDR2 is SNEGSKA (reference sequence). V gave up 3 bases and J gave up 4 bases, with 22 bases separating them. The CDR3 has 16 amino acids. CDR3 DNA sequence: TGCAGTGCTAGGCCTCGGACAGCCACGCTGGGATACGAGCAGTACGTC. Its protein is CSARPRTATLGYEQYV.

This clonotype has only a few counts. V is TRBV20-1 and J is TRBJ2-5; 7 bases fit TRBD2. V trimming: 6 bases; J trimming: 2 bases; junction bases outside the gene matches: 12. The germline CDR1 and CDR2 sequences are DFQATT and SNEGSKA (reference sequence). The CDR3 sequence is 15 residues long. In nucleotides, the CDR3 is TGCAGTGCCGACGTAGTTGGGGGACTACAAGAGACCCAGTACTTC. Protein sequence: CSADVVGGLQETQYF.

CDR3 sequence reads: CASGTGLVYF. The DNA of the CDR3 is TGTGCCAGCGGAACGGGACTAGTGTACTTC. This chain joins TRBV3-1 and TRBJ2-7; 8 positions agree with TRBD2. This CDR3 spans 10 amino acids. The V gene end was trimmed by 8 bases and the J gene end by 12 bases; junction bases not matched to a gene: 6. Germline assignment: CDR1 LGHDT and CDR2 YNNKEL (reference sequence).